Each of the 10 T cell receptor beta chains below was sequenced from the same sample in a study of glioma-infiltrating T cells after dendritic cell vaccination. Profiling relied on immunoSEQ multiplex PCR, and the TCRdb table lists in-frame clones only, not all of them. The table includes some 73,000 clones, roughly 80% detected once. Sequenced here: blood, sampled before dendritic cell vaccination. The receptors come from a human donor with glioblastoma.

This clone occurred a few times. J is TRBJ2-1 and V is TRBV6-6; 7 bases match TRBD1. This CDR3 contains 15 residues. The V gene end was trimmed by 7 bases and the J gene end by 5 bases; junction bases not matched to a gene: 11. The germline gives CDR1 MNHNY, CDR2 SVGAGI (reference sequence). DNA of the CDR3: TGTGCCAGCAACCTACAGGGGAGTAGGAACAATGAGCAGTTCTTC. Translated: CASNLQGSRNNEQFF.

This chain joins TRBV7-6 and TRBJ2-7, with 7 bases fitting TRBD1. This CDR3 has 14 amino acids. Trimming removed 2 bases from V and 3 bases from J; junction bases left unmatched: 4. CDR1 and CDR2 from the germline V gene are SGHVS and FNYEAQ. The CDR3, as DNA: TGTGCCAGCAGCTTAAGACAGGGCGACTACGAGCAGTACGTC. Its protein is CASSLRQGDYEQYV.

The rearrangement uses TRBV28 and TRBJ1-5, with a tentative D call TRBD1 (6 bases). The V end was cut by 3 bases, the J end by 5 bases, with 8 bases between. The germline V gene encodes CDR1 MDHEN and CDR2 SYDVKM. The CDR3 spans 13 residues. CDR3 in amino acids: CASSFYRDQPQHF. Written as DNA, the CDR3 is TGTGCCAGCAGTTTTTACAGGGATCAGCCCCAGCATTTT.

The V and J genes are TRBV19 and TRBJ1-4; 7 bases map to TRBD1. CDR3 length equals 17 residues. The junction had 13 bases not matched to a gene; V was cut back by 9 bases and J by 0 bases. Per the germline V gene, CDR1 is LNHDA and CDR2 is SQIVND (reference sequence). CDR3 coding DNA: TGTGCCAGCACGCCGGGACAGCAATCTGCAACTAATGAAAAACTGTTTTTT. Protein product: CASTPGQQSATNEKLFF.

The genes are TRBV4-1 and TRBJ1-5; D call uncertain. The CDR3 is made up of 17 amino acids. V lost 0 bases, J lost 6 bases, and 18 bases lay in between. Germline CDR1 reads MGHRA; CDR2 reads YSYEKL. CDR3 in DNA: TGCGCCAGCAGCCAAGACCCGAAGTTGGAGTTCTCTCAGCCCCAGCATTTT. This gives the protein CASSQDPKLEFSQPQHF.

The chain joins TRBV19 to TRBJ1-2; 7 nucleotides line up with TRBD1. Germline V gene sequence: CDR1 LNHDA, CDR2 SQIVND (reference sequence). V dropped 3 bases and J dropped 0; count of bases not matched to a gene: 10. There are 17 residues in the CDR3. For the CDR3, the DNA is TGTGCCAGTAGTATTTGGGACAGAGCCGACCCTAACTATGGCTACACCTTC. The encoded protein is CASSIWDRADPNYGYTF.

The rearrangement joins TRBV11-3 to TRBJ2-1, with 9 bases identical to TRBD2. The germline gives CDR1 SGHNT, CDR2 YENEEA. This CDR3 is 15 amino acids long. Trimming removed 4 bases from V and 4 bases from J; junction bases left unmatched: 5. The CDR3 loop reads CASSSRTSEYNEQFF. The CDR3 DNA reads TGTGCCAGCAGCTCAAGGACTAGCGAATACAATGAGCAGTTCTTC.

As for this clone: The CDR3 ends on some other residue instead of the conserved phenylalanine or tryptophan, so this is likely a read error. V is TRBV5-1 and J is TRBJ1-2; D gene uncertain. V was cut by 2 bases and J by 2 bases, with 4 bases left in between. CDR1 is SGHRS, CDR2 YFSETQ, per germline. This CDR3 has 12 residues. Here the CDR3 reads CASSLENYGYTL. For the CDR3, the DNA is TGCGCCAGCAGCTTAGAAAACTATGGCTACACCCTC.

This clone was observed once. The chain is built from TRBV5-4 and TRBJ1-1; possible D gene TRBD1, 5 bases. V was shortened by 4 bases and J by 0 bases, with 13 bases between the two germline ends. The germline V gene has CDR1 SGHNT and CDR2 YYREEE (reference sequence). The CDR3 is 15 amino acids. The CDR3 bases are TGTGCCAGCAGCGTAGATCTGACAGTGAACACTGAAGCTTTCTTT. The encoded protein is CASSVDLTVNTEAFF.

This chain connects TRBV18 to TRBJ2-3; tentatively, D is TRBD1 (5 bases). V was trimmed by 4 bases and J by 7 bases, leaving 9 bases between them. Germline-derived CDR1 and CDR2 are KGHSH and LQKENI. The CDR3 loop spans 12 amino acids. DNA for the CDR3: TGTGCCAGCTCACTCGACAGTAATACGCAGTATTTT. Its protein product is CASSLDSNTQYF.